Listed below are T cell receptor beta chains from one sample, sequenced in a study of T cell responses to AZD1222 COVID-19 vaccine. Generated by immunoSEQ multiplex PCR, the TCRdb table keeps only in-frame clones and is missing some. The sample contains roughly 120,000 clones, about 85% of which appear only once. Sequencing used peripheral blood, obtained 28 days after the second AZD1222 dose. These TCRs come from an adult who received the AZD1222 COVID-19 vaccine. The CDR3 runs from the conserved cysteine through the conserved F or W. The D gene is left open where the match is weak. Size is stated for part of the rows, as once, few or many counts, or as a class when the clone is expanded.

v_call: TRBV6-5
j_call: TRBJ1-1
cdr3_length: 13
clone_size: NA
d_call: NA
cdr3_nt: TGTGCCAGCGCCCCGCAGGGGTACACTGAAGCTTTCTTT
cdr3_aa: CASAPQGYTEAFF

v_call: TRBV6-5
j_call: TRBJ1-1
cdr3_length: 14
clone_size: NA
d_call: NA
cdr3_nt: TGTGCCAGCAGTTACGGCACCATGAACACTGAAGCTTTCTTT
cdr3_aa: CASSYGTMNTEAFF

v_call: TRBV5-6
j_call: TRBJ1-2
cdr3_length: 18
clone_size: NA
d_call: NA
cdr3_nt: TGTGCCAGCAGCTTGGTTTCCCCTATTTGGGGGAGTAACTATGGCTACACCTTC
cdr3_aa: CASSLVSPIWGSNYGYTF

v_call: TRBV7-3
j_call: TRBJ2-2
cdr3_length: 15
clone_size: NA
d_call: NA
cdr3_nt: TGTGCCAGCAGCTTACGGCCAGGGAACACCGGGGAGCTGTTTTTT
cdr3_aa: CASSLRPGNTGELFF

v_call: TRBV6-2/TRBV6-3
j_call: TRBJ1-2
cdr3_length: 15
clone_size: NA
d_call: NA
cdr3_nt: TGTGCCAGCAGTTATCGGGGGGTCGTCTACTATGGCTACACCTTC
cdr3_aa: CASSYRGVVYYGYTF

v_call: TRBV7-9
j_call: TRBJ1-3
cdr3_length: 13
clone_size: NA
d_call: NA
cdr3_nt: TGTGCCAGCAGCTTAGGGGAGGGAAACACCATATATTTT
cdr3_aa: CASSLGEGNTIYF

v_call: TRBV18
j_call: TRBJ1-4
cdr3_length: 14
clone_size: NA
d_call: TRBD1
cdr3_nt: TGTGCCAGCTCACCGGACAGGGTGGGCGAAAAACTGTTTTTT
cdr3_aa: CASSPDRVGEKLFF

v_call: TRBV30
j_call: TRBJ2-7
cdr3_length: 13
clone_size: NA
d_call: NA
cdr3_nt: TGTGCCTGGAGCAAGCAGGGGCCCTCCGAGCAGTACTTC
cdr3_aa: CAWSKQGPSEQYF

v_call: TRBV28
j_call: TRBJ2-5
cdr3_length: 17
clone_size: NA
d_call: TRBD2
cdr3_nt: TGTGCCAGCAGTTCCCCGGGAAGTGAGCGGGGACCCAGGACCCAGTACTTC
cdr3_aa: CASSSPGSERGPRTQYF

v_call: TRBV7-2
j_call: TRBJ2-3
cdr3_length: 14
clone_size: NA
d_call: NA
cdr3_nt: TGTGCCAGCAGCTTTATCCTGGCGCCAGATACGCAGTATTTT
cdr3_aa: CASSFILAPDTQYF

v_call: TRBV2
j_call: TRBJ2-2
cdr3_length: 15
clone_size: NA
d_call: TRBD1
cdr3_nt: TGTGCCAGCAGCCGGAGGACAGGGGTCACCGGGGAGCTGTTTTTT
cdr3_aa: CASSRRTGVTGELFF

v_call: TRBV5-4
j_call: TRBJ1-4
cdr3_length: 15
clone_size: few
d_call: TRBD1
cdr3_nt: TGTGCCAGCAGCTTAAACAGGGGGGGAAATGAAAAACTGTTTTTT
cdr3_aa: CASSLNRGGNEKLFF

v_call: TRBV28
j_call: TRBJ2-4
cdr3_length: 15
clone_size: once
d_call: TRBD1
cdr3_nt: TGTGCCAGCAGTTTACAGGGGGAAGCCAAAAACATTCAGTACTTC
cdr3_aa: CASSLQGEAKNIQYF

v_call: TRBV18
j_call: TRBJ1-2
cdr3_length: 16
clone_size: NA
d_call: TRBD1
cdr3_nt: TGTGCCAGCTCACCAACTTCACAGGGGAGTCATCCCGGCTACACCTTC
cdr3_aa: CASSPTSQGSHPGYTF

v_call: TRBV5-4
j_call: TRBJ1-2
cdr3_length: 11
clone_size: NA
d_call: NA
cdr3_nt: TGTGCCAGCAGCGATGGATATGGCTACACCTTC
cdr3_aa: CASSDGYGYTF

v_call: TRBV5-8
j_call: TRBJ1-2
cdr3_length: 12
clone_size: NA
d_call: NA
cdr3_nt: TGTGCCAGCAGTTTCCGTGGGGGCGGCTACACCTTC
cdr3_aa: CASSFRGGGYTF

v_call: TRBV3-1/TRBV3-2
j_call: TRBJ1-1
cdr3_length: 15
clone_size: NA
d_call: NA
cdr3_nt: TGTGCCAGCAGCCAAGATATAAGGGCTTGGACTGAAGCTTTCTTT
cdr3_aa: CASSQDIRAWTEAFF

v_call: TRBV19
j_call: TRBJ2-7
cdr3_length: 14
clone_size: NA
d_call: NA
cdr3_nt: TGTGCCAGTAGTATAACCGGAAACTCCTACGAGCAGTACTTC
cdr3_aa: CASSITGNSYEQYF

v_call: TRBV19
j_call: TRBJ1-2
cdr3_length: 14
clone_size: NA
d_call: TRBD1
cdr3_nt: TGTGCCAGTAGTCCGACAGGGGGCAAGGATGGCTACACCTTC
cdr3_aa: CASSPTGGKDGYTF

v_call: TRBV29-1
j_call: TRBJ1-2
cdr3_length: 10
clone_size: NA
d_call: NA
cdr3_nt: TGCAGCGTTGAAGATAGTGGCTACACCTTC
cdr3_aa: CSVEDSGYTF

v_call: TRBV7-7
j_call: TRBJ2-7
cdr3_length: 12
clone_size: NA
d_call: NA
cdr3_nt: TGTGCCAGCAGCCCAAATGGCTTCGAGCAGTACTTC
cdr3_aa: CASSPNGFEQYF

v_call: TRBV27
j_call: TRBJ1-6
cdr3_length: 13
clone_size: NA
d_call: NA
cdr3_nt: TGTGCCAGCAGCCAGGGTCGGGGTTCACCCCTCCACTTT
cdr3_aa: CASSQGRGSPLHF

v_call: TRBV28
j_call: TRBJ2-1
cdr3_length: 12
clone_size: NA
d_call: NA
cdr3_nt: TGTGCCAGCAGTTGGGGATACAATGAGCAGTTCTTC
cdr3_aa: CASSWGYNEQFF

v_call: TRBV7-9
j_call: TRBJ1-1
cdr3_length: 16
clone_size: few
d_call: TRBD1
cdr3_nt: TGTGCCAGCAGGGACAGGACAGGAGGAGTGAACACTGAAGCTTTCTTT
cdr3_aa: CASRDRTGGVNTEAFF

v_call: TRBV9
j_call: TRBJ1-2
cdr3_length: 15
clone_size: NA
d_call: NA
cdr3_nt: TGTGCCAGCAGCGTAGGAGAACCAGGGGTGAGTGGCTACACCTTC
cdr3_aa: CASSVGEPGVSGYTF

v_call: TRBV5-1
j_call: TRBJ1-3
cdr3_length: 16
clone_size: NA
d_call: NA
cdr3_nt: TGCGCCAGCAGCTTCCGGGGGGCGAGCTCTGGAAACACCATATATTTT
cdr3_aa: CASSFRGASSGNTIYF

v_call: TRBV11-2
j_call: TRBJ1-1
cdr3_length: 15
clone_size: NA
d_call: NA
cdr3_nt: TGTGCCAGCAGCCCCCTAAATGGAGGGAACACTGAAGCTTTCTTT
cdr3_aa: CASSPLNGGNTEAFF

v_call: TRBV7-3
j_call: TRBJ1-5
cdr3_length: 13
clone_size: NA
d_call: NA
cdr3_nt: TGTGCCAGCAGCCCAAGTCCGAATCAGCCCCAGCATTTT
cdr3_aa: CASSPSPNQPQHF

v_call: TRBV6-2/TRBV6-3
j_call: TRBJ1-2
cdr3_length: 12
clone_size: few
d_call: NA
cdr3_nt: TGTGCCAGCAGTTGGGACCTCTATGGCTACACCTTC
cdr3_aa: CASSWDLYGYTF

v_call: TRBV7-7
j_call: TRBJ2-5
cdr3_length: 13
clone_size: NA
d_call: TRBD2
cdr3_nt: TGTGCTAGCAGCCCGACCGGGAGGGAGACCCAGTACTTC
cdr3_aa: CASSPTGRETQYF

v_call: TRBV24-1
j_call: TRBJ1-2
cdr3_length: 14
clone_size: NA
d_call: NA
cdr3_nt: TGTGCCACCAGTGATTTCGACAGGCTATATGGCTACACCTTC
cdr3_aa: CATSDFDRLYGYTF

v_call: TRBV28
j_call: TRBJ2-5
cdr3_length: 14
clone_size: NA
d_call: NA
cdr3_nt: TGTGCCAGCAGTTGGGGGGCGGAGGTCGAGACCCAGTACTTC
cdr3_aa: CASSWGAEVETQYF

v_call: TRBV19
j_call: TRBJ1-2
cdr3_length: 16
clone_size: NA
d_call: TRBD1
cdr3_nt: TGTGCCAGTAGTAAAACGCCCGGGACAGCCCTGAGTGGCTACACCTTC
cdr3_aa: CASSKTPGTALSGYTF

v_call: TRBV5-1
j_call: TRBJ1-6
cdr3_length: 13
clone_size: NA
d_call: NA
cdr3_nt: TGCGCCAGCAGCTTCGAGGGGAATTCACCCCTCCACTTT
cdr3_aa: CASSFEGNSPLHF

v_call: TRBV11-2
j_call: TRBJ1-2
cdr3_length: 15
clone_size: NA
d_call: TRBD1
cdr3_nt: TGTGCCAGCAGCTTAGACCCCAGGGGGATCTATGGCTACACCTTC
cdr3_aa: CASSLDPRGIYGYTF

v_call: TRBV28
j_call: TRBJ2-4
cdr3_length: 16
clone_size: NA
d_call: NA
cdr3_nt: TGTGCCAGCAGCCCCCTTGACAGCCTAGCCAAAAACATTCAGTACTTC
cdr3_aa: CASSPLDSLAKNIQYF

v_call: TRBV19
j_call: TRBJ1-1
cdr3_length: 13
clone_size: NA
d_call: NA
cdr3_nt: TGTGCCAGTAGCCAGCGGACGAACACTGAAGCTTTCTTT
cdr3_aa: CASSQRTNTEAFF

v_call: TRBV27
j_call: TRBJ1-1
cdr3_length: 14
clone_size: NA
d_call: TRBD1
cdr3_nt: TGTGCCAGCAGTTTATCCACAGGGGGCACTGAAGCTTTCTTT
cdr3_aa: CASSLSTGGTEAFF

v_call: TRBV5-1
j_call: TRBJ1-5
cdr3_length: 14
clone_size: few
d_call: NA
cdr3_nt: TGCGCCAGCAGCCCGGGCGTCGGCAATCAGCCCCAGCATTTT
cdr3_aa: CASSPGVGNQPQHF

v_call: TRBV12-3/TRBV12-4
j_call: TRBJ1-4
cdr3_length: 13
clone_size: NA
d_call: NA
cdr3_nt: TGTGCCACCACCCCTGTGGGGCGCGAAAAACTGTTTTTT
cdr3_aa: CATTPVGREKLFF